One and the same sample provided the 27 T cell receptor beta chains below, sequenced in a study of T cell responses to AZD1222 COVID-19 vaccine. Here immunoSEQ multiplex PCR was the method, and the copy in TCRdb shows in-frame clones only, minus some. The table has over 45,000 clones, 75% to 90% seen once. The sequences come from peripheral blood, collected 28 days after the second AZD1222 dose. Receptors originate from an adult who received the AZD1222 COVID-19 vaccine.

The chain uses TRBV7-8 and TRBJ2-1; 10 nucleotides line up with TRBD2. Trimming at V came to 5 bases and at J to 4 bases, leaving 8 bases not matched to a gene. Germline V lookup: CDR1 SGHVS, CDR2 FQNEAQ. The CDR3 loop spans 16 amino acids. The DNA of the CDR3 is TGTGCCAGCAGCATAACTAGCGGGGTGAGTTACAATGAGCAGTTCTTC. Translating gives CASSITSGVSYNEQFF.

The chain is built from TRBV25-1 and TRBJ1-4, with D maybe TRBD1 (6 bases). Looked up from germline, CDR1 is MGHDK and CDR2 is SYGVNS. V was trimmed by 3 bases and J by 4 bases, leaving 6 bases between them. CDR3 length: 13 amino acids. Here the CDR3 reads CASSDRGNEKLFF. CDR3 bases: TGTGCCAGCAGTGACAGGGGTAATGAAAAACTGTTTTTT.

J is TRBJ2-2 and V is TRBV3-1 (or the pseudogene TRBV3-2); TRBD1 aligns across 9 bases. Germline V lookup: CDR1 LGHDT, CDR2 YNNKEL (reference sequence). V was clipped by 4 bases and J by 2 bases; unmatched bases: 5. CDR3 length: 16 amino acids. DNA for the CDR3: TGTGCCAGCAGCCGTACGGGACAGGGAAACACCGGGGAGCTGTTTTTT. Encoded protein: CASSRTGQGNTGELFF.

The genes are TRBV19 and TRBJ2-7; tentatively, D is TRBD1 (6 bases). Per germline, CDR1 LNHDA and CDR2 SQIVND (reference sequence). The CDR3 runs to 14 residues. V lost 3 bases and J lost 1, with 10 bases in between. Here the CDR3 DNA reads TGTGCCAGTAGTATTACAGGGCTGTCCTACGAGCAGTACTTC. This gives the protein CASSITGLSYEQYF. The whole variable domain, remainder taken from reference TRBV19 and TRBJ2-7, is DGGITQSPKYLFRKEGQNVTLSCEQNLNHDAMYWYRQDPGQGLRLIYYSQIVNDFQKGDIAEGYSVSREKKESFPLTVTSAQKNPTAFYLCASSITGLSYEQYFGPGTRLTVT.

This clone was counted only a few times. The genes are TRBV5-1 and TRBJ2-7, with 10 bases identical to TRBD1. This CDR3 is built from 14 residues. CDR1 is SGHRS and CDR2 is YFSETQ in the germline V gene. V shed 6 bases and J 6 bases; nucleotides not matched to a gene: 9. CDR3 sequence reads: CASTERTGGGEQYF. The CDR3 nucleotides are TGCGCCAGCACCGAAAGGACAGGGGGAGGCGAGCAGTACTTC.

The rearrangement uses TRBV3-1 (or the pseudogene TRBV3-2) and TRBJ1-6, with TRBD1 matching over 9 bases. V shed 1 base, J shed 5 bases, and the junction held 0 bases outside the gene matches. CDR1 LGHDT and CDR2 YNNKEL come from the germline V gene (reference sequence). This CDR3 is 15 amino acids long. The CDR3 DNA sequence: TGTGCCAGCAGCCAAGGGACAGGGGATAATTCACCCCTCCACTTT. It specifies CASSQGTGDNSPLHF.

This rearrangement joins TRBV20-1 to TRBJ2-7; D remains ambiguous. Per germline, CDR1 DFQATT and CDR2 SNEGSKA (reference sequence). This CDR3 spans 11 amino acids. The germline V and J ends were trimmed by 3 bases and 7 bases, with 10 bases remaining between them. The CDR3 reads CSASSHWEQYF. In DNA, the CDR3 is TGCAGTGCTAGCTCCCATTGGGAGCAGTACTTC.

V and J are TRBV28 and TRBJ2-3, with 13 bases aligning to TRBD2. The ends lost 3 bases at V and 6 bases at J; junction bases unmatched: 3. The CDR3 runs to 15 residues. Germline-derived CDR1 and CDR2 are MDHEN and SYDVKM. CDR3 in amino acids: CASSFRTSGSDTQYF. CDR3 in DNA: TGTGCCAGCAGTTTCCGGACTAGCGGGAGCGATACGCAGTATTTT.

The chain is built from TRBV6-5 and TRBJ1-1; D is unresolved. The length of the CDR3 is 13 residues. Germline V gene sequence: CDR1 MNHEY, CDR2 SVGAGI. V gave up 7 bases and J gave up 6 bases, with 15 bases separating them. The CDR3 spells CASIWTNGAEAFF. The CDR3 coding sequence is TGTGCCAGCATTTGGACGAACGGGGCTGAAGCTTTCTTT.

The CDR3, as DNA: TGTGCCAGTAGTATTGGACAGCTTATGAACACCGGGGAGCTGTTTTTT. Its translation: CASSIGQLMNTGELFF. The gene calls are TRBV19 and TRBJ2-2; D may be TRBD1 (6 bases). The CDR3 loop spans 16 amino acids. V lost 3 bases and J 1 base, leaving 12 bases between the germline ends. Germline CDR1 is LNHDA and CDR2 is SQIVND (reference sequence).

The rearrangement joins TRBV5-1 to TRBJ2-3; D gene unclear. CDR3 length equals 11 residues. In germline, CDR1 is SGHRS, CDR2 YFSETQ. The ends were cut back, 1 base at V and 6 bases at J, with 3 bases in the middle. CDR3 in amino acids: CASSLLDTQYF. The CDR3, as DNA: TGCGCCAGCAGCTTGTTGGATACGCAGTATTTT. Using reference TRBV5-1 and TRBJ2-3 for the parts outside the CDR3, the full variable domain is KAGVTQTPRYLIKTRGQQVTLSCSPISGHRSVSWYQQTPGQGLQFLFEYFSETQRNKGNFPGRFSGRQFSNSRSEMNVSTLELGDSALYLCASSLLDTQYFGPGTRLTVL.

The chain recombines TRBV15 with TRBJ1-3; D remains unclear. The CDR3 spans 15 residues. From germline, CDR1 is LNHNV and CDR2 YYDKDF (reference sequence). The ends were cut back, 0 bases at V and 3 bases at J, with 9 bases in the middle. CDR3 amino acids: CATSRDMGIGNTIYF. CDR3 coding DNA: TGTGCCACCAGCAGAGATATGGGGATTGGAAACACCATATATTTT. Full variable domain (rest looked up from reference TRBV15 and TRBJ1-3): DAMVIQNPRYQVTQFGKPVTLSCSQTLNHNVMYWYQQKSSQAPKLLFHYYDKDFNNEADTPDNFQSRRPNTSFCFLDIRSPGLGDTAMYLCATSRDMGIGNTIYFGEGSWLTVV.

This rearrangement joins TRBV3-1 (or the pseudogene TRBV3-2) to TRBJ2-5; TRBD2 agrees at 10 bases. The CDR3 runs 16 residues. The V segment lost 1 base and the J segment 4 bases; nucleotides outside the gene matches: 6. Germline V gene lookup returns CDR1 LGHDT and CDR2 YNNKEL (reference sequence). The CDR3 coding sequence is TGTGCCAGCAGCCAAGGAGCTAGCGGGAGCCTAGAGACCCAGTACTTC. Its protein product is CASSQGASGSLETQYF.

J is TRBJ1-1 and V is TRBV6-5, with D unclear. The germline V gene has CDR1 MNHEY and CDR2 SVGAGI. The V end lost 11 bases, the J end lost 0 bases, and 10 bases lay between the germline ends. This CDR3 comprises 12 residues. CDR3 region: CAAYTMNTEAFF. CDR3 coding DNA: TGTGCCGCTTATACTATGAACACTGAAGCTTTCTTT.

The V and J genes are TRBV28 and TRBJ1-2; no reliable D call. Trimming left V 6 bases short and J 5 bases short, with 13 bases between. The CDR3 totals 13 residues. The V gene's germline CDR1 is MDHEN and CDR2 SYDVKM. The CDR3 DNA sequence: TGTGCCAGCAGCCTGGTCACATGGTATGGCTACACCTTC. This translates into CASSLVTWYGYTF.

This sequence joins TRBV5-5 and TRBJ2-7, with 7 positions matching TRBD2. Per germline, CDR1 SGHKS and CDR2 YYEKEE (reference sequence). This CDR3 spans 17 amino acids. The V gene end was trimmed by 4 bases and the J gene end by 3 bases; junction bases not matched to a gene: 16. The CDR3 DNA reads TGTGCCAGCAGCCTGAGGACTAGGAACGACTATAACTACGAGCAGTACTTC. It yields the protein CASSLRTRNDYNYEQYF.

This clone occurred a few times. The chain uses TRBV9 and TRBJ2-7; D is unresolved. From germline, CDR1 is SGDLS and CDR2 YYNGEE. The ends were cut back, 0 bases at V and 2 bases at J, with 9 bases in the middle. This CDR3 contains 14 residues. The CDR3 nucleotides read TGTGCCAGCAGCGTAGCGATGGAAACCTACGAGCAGTACTTC. Protein: CASSVAMETYEQYF.

The chain employs TRBV5-4 and TRBJ1-2, with 10 bases aligning to TRBD1. Germline assignment: CDR1 SGHNT and CDR2 YYREEE (reference sequence). V shed 5 bases, J shed 6 bases, and the junction held 4 bases outside the gene matches. There are 13 residues in the CDR3. DNA for the CDR3: TGTGCCAGCAGGCCCGGGACAGGGGATGGCTACACCTTC. Its translation: CASRPGTGDGYTF.

The chain recombines TRBV19 with TRBJ1-1, with D hard to call. Germline CDR1 is LNHDA and CDR2 is SQIVND (reference sequence). This CDR3 has 13 amino acids. The V gene lost 1 base and the J gene lost 1 base, with 4 bases spanning the gap. CDR3 DNA sequence: TGTGCCAGTAGTATAGCCAGGAACACTGAAGCTTTCTTT. Encoded protein: CASSIARNTEAFF.

The chain couples TRBV6-5 to TRBJ1-1, with a weak D call TRBD1 (6 bases). The germline gives CDR1 MNHEY, CDR2 SVGAGI. CDR3 length: 12 residues. V lost 5 bases and J 3 bases, leaving 7 bases between the germline ends. The CDR3 reads CASSQGYTEAFF. The CDR3 DNA follows: TGTGCCAGCAGTCAGGGGTACACTGAAGCTTTCTTT.

The chain joins TRBV12-3 or TRBV12-4 to TRBJ2-7, with D perhaps matching TRBD1 (5 bases). Trimming removed 3 bases at V and 2 bases at J, with 8 bases between. The CDR3 has 13 residues. Here the CDR3 reads CASSFPGPYEQYF. CDR3 nucleotide sequence: TGTGCCAGCAGTTTCCCAGGGCCCTACGAGCAGTACTTC.

This rearrangement joins TRBV2 to TRBJ2-3; D not certain. V was trimmed by 2 bases and J by 6 bases, leaving 6 bases between them. The CDR3 consists of 12 residues. Germline V CDR1 and CDR2: SNHLY, FYNNEI. The CDR3, as DNA: TGTGCCAGCAGTGAACGGGCTGATACGCAGTATTTT. This encodes CASSERADTQYF.

The chain is built from TRBV4-3 and TRBJ1-4; 7 bases line up with TRBD1. In germline, CDR1 is LGHNA, CDR2 YSLEER. The CDR3 runs to 16 residues. Germline trimming cut 4 bases from V and 3 bases from J; bases unmatched to any gene: 8. In DNA, the CDR3 is TGCGCCAGCAGCCCTCGGGGGACAGCGGCTAATGAAAAACTGTTTTTT. This codes for CASSPRGTAANEKLFF.

The chain combines TRBV18 with TRBJ1-1, with D hard to call. Looked up from germline, CDR1 is KGHSH and CDR2 is LQKENI. The CDR3 totals 14 residues. V was pared by 8 bases and J by 1 base, with 14 bases between. In DNA, the CDR3 is TGTGCCAGCCCCGCGGGGTTGGGGAACACTGAAGCTTTCTTT. Amino acids: CASPAGLGNTEAFF.

V is TRBV9 and J is TRBJ1-2; 7 bases align to TRBD1. The CDR3 sequence is 14 residues long. The ends lost 4 bases at V and 4 bases at J; junction bases unmatched: 7. CDR1 SGDLS and CDR2 YYNGEE come from the germline V gene. The CDR3 sequence is CASSPRTGSYGYTF. The CDR3 DNA sequence: TGTGCCAGCAGCCCCCGGACAGGCTCCTATGGCTACACCTTC. The complete variable domain, with remaining parts taken from reference TRBV9 and TRBJ1-2, reads DSGVTQTPKHLITATGQRVTLRCSPRSGDLSVYWYQQSLDQGLQFLIQYYNGEERAKGNILERFSAQQFPDLHSELNLSSLELGDSALYFCASSPRTGSYGYTFGSGTRLTVV.

The chain joins TRBV19 to TRBJ1-2; D is undetermined. Germline CDR1 reads LNHDA; CDR2 reads SQIVND (reference sequence). Trimming shortened V by 3 bases and J by 4 bases, and 12 bases separated the two germline ends. The CDR3 loop spans 14 amino acids. The CDR3 DNA sequence: TGTGCCAGTAGTATCGCACACGGCACCTATGGCTACACCTTC. Translated, it gives CASSIAHGTYGYTF.

The chain has TRBV21-1 and TRBJ1-6; the table calls TRBD1, which could not be checked here. TRBV21-1 is noted as a pseudogene. The CDR3 is 13 amino acids. The CDR3 loop is CASSKVPVSPLHF. CDR3 nucleotides: TGTGCCAGCAGCAAAGTCCCAGTTTCACCCCTCCACTTT.